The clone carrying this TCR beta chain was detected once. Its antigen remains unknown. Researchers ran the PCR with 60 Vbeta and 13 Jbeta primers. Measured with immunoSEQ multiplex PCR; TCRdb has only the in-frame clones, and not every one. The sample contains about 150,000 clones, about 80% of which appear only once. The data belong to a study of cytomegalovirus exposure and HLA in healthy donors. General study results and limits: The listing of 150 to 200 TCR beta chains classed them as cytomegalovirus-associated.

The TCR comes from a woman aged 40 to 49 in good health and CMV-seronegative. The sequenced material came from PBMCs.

CDR3 in DNA: TGCGCCAGCAGCTCCCGTGGGACTACCGACGAGCAGTACTTC. Translating it yields CASSSRGTTDEQYF. The chain links TRBV5-1 to TRBJ2-7; 7 bases agree with TRBD2. J gave up 5 bases and V 3 bases, and 8 bases lay outside the gene matches. The CDR3 is made up of 14 amino acids. Germline V gene sequence: CDR1 SGHRS, CDR2 YFSETQ.